These 19 T cell receptor beta chains originate from one sample sequenced in a study of T cells in Graves' hyperthyroidism and ophthalmopathy (dated by TCRdb to the late 2010s). The protocol used for the library was multiplex PCR. Sequencing relied on an Illumina HiSeq 2000. The TCR beta CDR3 regions were amplified from RNA transcripts. The first round of RT-PCR for the TCR CDR3 was performed with the HTBI primer set and the Qiagen OneStep RT-PCR kit. TCRdb applied fastp at Q25 and MiXCR to the public reads, then kept only in-frame beta chains. Merged by CDR3 protein, the rows form single entries marked with the most common genes and DNA. The sample table lists more than 550,000 distinct CDR3 sequences, around 20% of them with a count of one. 16% of the sample is held by the ten biggest clonotypes. The sample comprised blood. Every receptor here comes from a woman in her 50s with Graves' hyperthyroidism that later progressed to Graves' ophthalmopathy.

This clonotype showed up just a few times. V and J are TRBV7-8 and TRBJ2-2; 12 nucleotides align to TRBD1. The V and J ends lost 6 bases and 8 bases, in that order; junction bases with no gene match: 7. The CDR3 covers 15 residues. Germline V lookup: CDR1 SGHVS, CDR2 FQNEAQ. The CDR3 here is CASRRDRGRGGELFF. CDR3 DNA sequence: TGTGCCAGCAGGAGGGACAGGGGGCGCGGGGGGGAGCTGTTTTTT. The full variable domain, with the rest looked up from reference TRBV7-8 and TRBJ2-2, is GAGVSQSPRYKVAKRGQDVALRCDPISGHVSLFWYQQALGQGPEFLTYFQNEAQLDKSGLPSDRFFAERPEGSVSTLKIQRTQQEDSAVYLCASRRDRGRGGELFFGEGSRLTVL.

The J gene is TRBJ2-7, the V gene TRBV5-1; no firm D call. This CDR3 is built from 15 residues. In germline, CDR1 is SGHRS, CDR2 YFSETQ. The ends were cut back, 0 bases at V and 0 bases at J, with 10 bases in the middle. The CDR3 protein is CASSLAEHLSYEQYF. CDR3 nucleotide sequence: TGCGCCAGCAGCTTGGCCGAACACCTCTCCTACGAGCAGTACTTC.

This clonotype was recorded many times. The junction and the germline gene differ at one end; a read error may be behind it. The gene calls are TRBV5-1 and TRBJ2-3; D not resolved. Germline CDR1 reads SGHRS; CDR2 reads YFSETQ. This CDR3 region has 11 residues. CDR3 nucleotide sequence: TGTGCCAGCAGCTTCACAGATACGCAGTATTTT. This sequence encodes CASSFTDTQYF. Using reference TRBV5-1 and TRBJ2-3 for the parts outside the CDR3, the full variable domain is KAGVTQTPRYLIKTRGQQVTLSCSPISGHRSVSWYQQTPGQGLQFLFEYFSETQRNKGNFPGRFSGRQFSNSRSEMNVSTLELGDSALYLCASSFTDTQYFGPGTRLTVL.

This clonotype occurred many times. The gene calls are TRBV4-1 and TRBJ1-1; D gene unclear. The V and J ends lost 1 base and 8 bases respectively, with 14 bases between them. The CDR3 is 14 residues long. CDR1 is MGHRA and CDR2 is YSYEKL in the germline V gene. CDR3 nucleotide sequence: TGCGCCAGCAGCCAAGCATCGGGAAGGGAGGAAGCTTTCTTT. Amino acid sequence: CASSQASGREEAFF.

On this clonotype: A much larger clonotype is one base distant, so this may be a read error. The CDR3 spells CASSLVHTGELFF. CDR3 nucleotide sequence: TGTGCCAGCAGCTTGGTTCACACCGGGGAGCTGTTTTTT. The genes are TRBV7-6 and TRBJ2-2, with D uncertain. Trimming removed 3 bases at V and 3 bases at J, with 5 bases between. Germline values: CDR1 SGHVS, CDR2 FNYEAQ. This CDR3 spans 13 amino acids.

This clonotype occurred many times. The V call is TRBV3-1, the J call TRBJ1-5; D is unresolved. In germline, CDR1 is LGHDT, CDR2 YNNKEL (reference sequence). The V end lost 0 bases, the J end lost 6 bases, and 9 bases lay between the germline ends. CDR3 size: 14 residues. The CDR3: CASSQDPGFQPQHF. The CDR3 region has the DNA TGTGCCAGCAGCCAAGATCCAGGTTTTCAGCCCCAGCATTTT.

This chain's CDR3 is CSVGARGFTDTQYF. In nucleotides, the CDR3 is TGCAGCGTTGGGGCCAGGGGATTTACAGATACGCAGTATTTT. V is TRBV29-1 and J is TRBJ2-3; D is possibly TRBD1 (6 bases). The CDR3 totals 14 residues. Germline CDR1 and CDR2: SQVTM and ANQGSEA. V lost 4 bases and J 3 bases, leaving 14 bases between the germline ends.

This clonotype was seen a few times. This chain links TRBV11-3 with TRBJ1-3, with D uncertain. Looked up from germline, CDR1 is SGHNT and CDR2 is YENEEA. The CDR3 has 14 residues. The V and J ends lost 0 bases and 4 bases respectively, with 7 bases between them. This CDR3 is CASSLDPTGNTIYF. In DNA form, the CDR3 reads TGTGCCAGCAGCTTAGACCCAACGGGAAACACCATATATTTT. Together with reference TRBV11-3 and TRBJ1-3, the CDR3 gives the full variable domain: EAGVVQSPRYKIIEKKQPVAFWCNPISGHNTLYWYLQNLGQGPELLIRYENEEAVDDSQLPKDRFSAERLKGVDSTLKIQPAELGDSAVYLCASSLDPTGNTIYFGEGSWLTVV.

This clonotype appeared a few times. The chain joins TRBV14 to TRBJ2-1; 8 bases agree with TRBD2. Germline CDR1 reads SGHDN; CDR2 reads FVKESK. The length of the CDR3 is 16 residues. The V segment lost 4 bases and the J segment 5 bases; nucleotides outside the gene matches: 10. In DNA form, the CDR3 reads TGTGCCAGCAGCCCGGGGGCCGGGAGGGTAAACAATGAGCAGTTCTTC. This encodes CASSPGAGRVNNEQFF.

In the case of this clonotype: No DNA is shown, since the ends of the CDR3 on it are uncertain; the CDR3 is the one TCRdb lists. The chain joins TRBV10-1 to TRBJ2-2; TRBD2 was called by the table and not checked on the DNA. The CDR3 contains 22 residues when both ends are counted. Germline CDR1 reads WNHNN; CDR2 reads SYGVQD (reference sequence). This CDR3 reads CASSAPTSPYEQYFGPVGELFF.

The rearrangement joins TRBV28 to TRBJ1-4; D is uncertain. The V and J ends lost 1 base and 0 bases respectively, with 15 bases between them. This CDR3 spans 18 amino acids. Germline CDR1 and CDR2: MDHEN and SYDVKM. As DNA, the CDR3 is TGTGCCAGCAGTTTATTCCCCCGGACCCAAGCAACTAATGAAAAACTGTTTTTT. Translation: CASSLFPRTQATNEKLFF.

The chain links TRBV10-3 to TRBJ2-5, with 11 bases aligning to TRBD2. CDR3 length equals 15 residues. With 4 bases clipped from V and 4 bases from J, the junction kept 5 bases outside the gene matches. Germline V CDR1 and CDR2: ENHRY, SYGVKD. CDR3 residues: CAISGSGGARETQYF. The CDR3 region has the DNA TGTGCCATCAGTGGTAGCGGGGGGGCGAGAGAGACCCAGTACTTC.

The chain couples TRBV6-1 to TRBJ2-1; TRBD2 matches at 11 bases. Trimming at V came to 6 bases and at J to 8 bases, leaving 12 bases not matched to a gene. Germline V gives CDR1 MNHNS, CDR2 SASEGT. The CDR3 has 16 residues. CDR3 protein: CASRNPPGLAVHEQFF. The CDR3 nucleotides read TGTGCCAGCAGAAACCCCCCGGGACTAGCGGTCCATGAGCAGTTCTTC.

Concerning this clonotype: Just one base apart from a much larger clone, this may be a read error. This chain connects TRBV20-1 to TRBJ2-7; 10 bases map to TRBD1. Germline CDR1 reads DFQATT; CDR2 reads SNEGSKA (reference sequence). CDR3 length equals 14 residues. This chain's CDR3 is CGARPGQGSYEQYF. DNA for the CDR3: TGCGGTGCTAGACCGGGACAGGGGAGCTACGAGCAGTACTTC.

The J gene is TRBJ2-5, the V gene TRBV28, with D perhaps matching TRBD1 or TRBD2 (5 bases each). The CDR3 is 16 amino acids. Germline values: CDR1 MDHEN, CDR2 SYDVKM. The ends were cut back, 5 bases at V and 3 bases at J, with 19 bases in the middle. The DNA for the CDR3 is TGTGCCAGCAGTCCCCTCTCGGGAAAAGGGGAAGAGACCCAGTACTTC. The encoded protein is CASSPLSGKGEETQYF. Full variable domain (outside the CDR3, taken from reference TRBV28 and TRBJ2-5): DVKVTQSSRYLVKRTGEKVFLECVQDMDHENMFWYRQDPGLGLRLIYFSYDVKMKEKGDIPEGYSVSREKKERFSLILESASTNQTSMYLCASSPLSGKGEETQYFGPGTRLLVL.

This clonotype was seen a few times. The chain joins TRBV5-1 to TRBJ2-3; possibly TRBD1 for D (6 bases). Germline loops: CDR1 SGHRS, CDR2 YFSETQ. This CDR3 is built from 16 residues. V was clipped by 4 bases and J by 1 base, with 16 bases between them. In DNA form, the CDR3 reads TGCGCCAGCAGCCCAGTCCAGGGGTTGGGCACAGATACGCAGTATTTT. This sequence encodes CASSPVQGLGTDTQYF.

This clonotype came up a few times. The chain employs TRBV9 and TRBJ1-2; D possibly corresponds to TRBD1 (6 bases). Germline CDR1 reads SGDLS; CDR2 reads YYNGEE. The CDR3 extends over 11 amino acids. V lost 2 bases and J lost 8, with 7 bases in between. CDR3 sequence: CASSVQGGYTF. The CDR3 nucleotides are TGTGCCAGCAGCGTTCAGGGGGGCTACACCTTC.

This rearrangement joins TRBV7-2 to TRBJ1-2, with TRBD1 matching 10 bases. The length of the CDR3 is 15 residues. Germline CDR1 SGHTA, CDR2 FQGNSA. V lost 3 bases and J lost 2; bases outside the gene matches: 3. The CDR3 spells CASSFPGQGNYGYTF. In nucleotides, the CDR3 is TGTGCCAGCAGCTTTCCGGGACAGGGGAACTATGGCTACACCTTC.

The CDR3 DNA reads TGTGCCAGCAGCCAAGGTAGCGGGGGCAAAAACATTCAGTACTTC. Protein: CASSQGSGGKNIQYF. The chain links TRBV3-1 to TRBJ2-4, with TRBD2 matching over 9 bases. Germline CDR1 is LGHDT and CDR2 is YNNKEL (reference sequence). The CDR3 extends over 15 amino acids. J lost 3 bases, V lost 1 base, and 1 base had no gene match. Full variable domain (missing parts from reference TRBV3-1 and TRBJ2-4): DTAVSQTPKYLVTQMGNDKSIKCEQNLGHDTMYWYKQDSKKFLKIMFSYNNKELIINETVPNRFSPKSPDKAHLNLHINSLELGDSAVYFCASSQGSGGKNIQYFGAGTRLSVL.